A selection of T cell receptor beta chains follows, all from one sample in a study of T cell clones after liver transplantation. Sequenced by immunoSEQ multiplex PCR; TCRdb stores in-frame clones only, minus some. The profile shows under 150,000 clones, 90% of them singletons. This material consisted of CD4+ T cells from blood, taken 12 months after liver transplant. The source is a human patient who received a liver transplant. Some T cells may be provided by the graft donor. CDR3s include the opening cysteine and the closing phenylalanine or tryptophan. A D gene is named only where the DNA matches it firmly. Rows may omit the clone size; those that give it use once, few, many or a size class.

cdr3_aa | cdr3_nt | v_call | d_call | clone_size | j_call
CASSILSGPGDNEQFF | TGTGCCAGTAGTATTTTGTCCGGACCCGGGGACAATGAGCAGTTCTTC | TRBV19 | . | . | TRBJ2-1
CASTPAGPSTYEQYF | TGTGCCAGCACCCCAGCAGGGCCTAGTACCTACGAGCAGTACTTC | TRBV5-4 | . | once | TRBJ2-7
CASSDRQGGYEQYF | TGTGCCAGCAGTGATCGACAGGGGGGCTACGAGCAGTACTTC | TRBV25-1 | TRBD1 | . | TRBJ2-7
CSVEGVRGNYGYTF | TGCAGCGTTGAAGGGGTCAGGGGGAACTATGGCTACACCTTC | TRBV29-1 | TRBD1 | once | TRBJ1-2
CASSLFSPAGYTF | TGTGCCAGCAGTTTATTTTCTCCGGCCGGCTACACCTTC | TRBV28 | . | . | TRBJ1-2
CASSPPTSYEQYF | TGTGCCAGCAGCCCCCCCACATCCTACGAGCAGTACTTC | TRBV5-4 | . | . | TRBJ2-7
CASSREGPRFSYEQYF | TGTGCCAGCAGCCGCGAGGGACCGCGGTTCTCCTACGAGCAGTACTTC | TRBV14 | . | once | TRBJ2-7
CASRTGNYEQYF | TGTGCCAGCAGAACAGGAAACTACGAGCAGTACTTC | TRBV6-1 | . | . | TRBJ2-7
CASSPGQGVAYEQYF | TGTGCCAGCTCACCAGGACAGGGGGTAGCCTACGAGCAGTACTTC | TRBV18 | TRBD1 | . | TRBJ2-7
CASSLGEAGGNIQYF | TGTGCCAGCAGCTTAGGAGAAGCGGGAGGGAACATTCAGTACTTC | TRBV11-2 | TRBD2 | . | TRBJ2-4
CASRKQGTLYEQYF | TGTGCCAGCAGAAAACAGGGGACTCTCTACGAGCAGTACTTC | TRBV6-5 | . | . | TRBJ2-7
CASTKQGARTEAFF | TGTGCCAGCACCAAACAGGGGGCTCGAACTGAAGCTTTCTTT | TRBV2 | TRBD1 | . | TRBJ1-1
CSGGTPNEKLFF | TGCAGCGGGGGGACCCCCAATGAAAAACTGTTTTTT | TRBV29-1 | . | . | TRBJ1-4
CASSAGRLYNEQFF | TGTGCCAGCAGCGCCGGTCGCCTCTACAATGAGCAGTTCTTC | TRBV2 | . | once | TRBJ2-1
CASSVGAGISYEQYF | TGTGCCAGCAGCGTAGGGGCAGGGATCTCCTACGAGCAGTACTTC | TRBV9 | . | . | TRBJ2-7
CASSQLVPTGQTQYF | TGTGCCAGCAGCCAACTAGTCCCTACGGGGCAGACCCAGTACTTC | TRBV7-2 | . | . | TRBJ2-5
CASGSGSVHLPNYGYTF | TGTGCCAGCGGCTCAGGTTCGGTACATCTACCTAACTATGGCTACACCTTC | TRBV21-1 | . | . | TRBJ1-2
CASSLGQVGYEQYF | TGTGCCAGCAGCTTAGGACAGGTCGGCTACGAGCAGTACTTC | TRBV7-2 | . | . | TRBJ2-7
CASSLSGTGGNYGYTF | TGTGCCAGCAGTCTCTCTGGGACAGGGGGCAACTATGGCTACACCTTC | TRBV6-4 | TRBD1 | . | TRBJ1-2
CASSYLEQLLRGYTF | TGTGCCAGCAGTTACTTGGAACAGCTCCTCCGTGGCTACACCTTC | TRBV6-5 | . | . | TRBJ1-2
CASRTLSETQYF | TGTGCCAGCAGGACCTTAAGCGAGACCCAGTACTTC | TRBV7-2 | . | . | TRBJ2-5
CAGAVNTEAFF | TGTGCCGGGGCAGTGAACACTGAAGCTTTCTTT | TRBV2 | . | . | TRBJ1-1
CASSRSAGSYEQYF | TGTGCCAGCAGCCGCTCGGCCGGCTCCTACGAGCAGTACTTC | TRBV7-3 | . | . | TRBJ2-7
CASSQGTSADTQYF | TGTGCCAGCAGCCAAGGGACTAGCGCCGATACGCAGTATTTT | TRBV14 | TRBD2 | . | TRBJ2-3
CASSSLAAYNNEQFF | TGTGCCAGCAGTTCCCTCGCGGCCTACAACAATGAGCAGTTCTTC | TRBV28 | . | . | TRBJ2-1
CASSRAGSYEQYF | TGTGCCAGCAGCCGAGCGGGCTCCTACGAGCAGTACTTC | TRBV14 | . | . | TRBJ2-7
CASSFRAPNNEQFF | TGTGCCAGCAGCTTTCGTGCCCCCAACAATGAGCAGTTCTTC | TRBV7-2 | . | once | TRBJ2-1